The next 27 T cell receptor beta chains were all read from a single sample in a study of Ad26.COV2.S vaccination and SARS-CoV-2 variants. Profiled with immunoSEQ multiplex PCR; TCRdb holds only in-frame clones, not every one. This sample has 500,000 or so clones; roughly 87% occur once, and the top ten carry 2.5%. The treatment: some 20 received Ad26.COV2.S at low or high dose, single or two shots; 5 received placebo; per-sample allocation not given. Sampling occurred on day 63 after the first vaccine or placebo injection. Sequences were derived from peripheral blood, sampled in a trial of Ad26.COV2.S vaccine versus placebo. These receptors were taken from a person between 18 and 65 years old who received the Ad26.COV2.S COVID-19 vaccine or a placebo.

V usage is TRBV25-1 and J usage is TRBJ2-5; tentative D call: TRBD2 (6 bases). V was cut by 5 bases and J by 2 bases, with 15 bases left in between. The CDR3 is made up of 15 amino acids. CDR1 and CDR2 from the germline V gene are MGHDK and SYGVNS. CDR3: CASSRTKSQQETQYF. The CDR3 coding sequence is TGTGCCAGCAGTCGGACTAAATCCCAACAAGAGACCCAGTACTTC.

CDR3 region: CSTSGGADTQYF. The DNA of the CDR3 is TGCAGCACTTCAGGGGGGGCAGATACGCAGTATTTT. The gene calls are TRBV29-1 and TRBJ2-3; either TRBD1 or TRBD2 may supply D (7 bases each). V gave up 8 bases and J gave up 4 bases, with 13 bases separating them. The CDR3 sequence is 12 residues long. Germline V gene lookup returns CDR1 SQVTM and CDR2 ANQGSEA.

The chain links TRBV7-9 to TRBJ1-5, with TRBD1 matching 9 bases. This CDR3 is 14 amino acids long. The germline CDR1 and CDR2 sequences are SEHNR and FQNEAQ (reference sequence). Unmatched junction bases numbered 5, after V lost 5 bases and J lost 6 bases. The CDR3, as DNA: TGTGCCAGCAGCCGCGAGACAGGGGGTCAGCCCCAGCATTTT. Translating it yields CASSRETGGQPQHF. The full variable domain, with the rest looked up from reference TRBV7-9 and TRBJ1-5, is DTGVSQNPRHKITKRGQNVTFRCDPISEHNRLYWYRQTLGQGPEFLTYFQNEAQLEKSRLLSDRFSAERPKGSFSTLEIQRTEQGDSAMYLCASSRETGGQPQHFGDGTRLSIL.

The chain joins TRBV6-6 to TRBJ1-2, with D hard to call. This CDR3 is 13 amino acids long. Germline V gives CDR1 MNHNY, CDR2 SVGAGI (reference sequence). V was trimmed by 5 bases and J by 4 bases, leaving 11 bases between them. CDR3 coding DNA: TGTGCCAGCAGTGGCGGAGAGGCCTATGGCTACACCTTC. Protein product: CASSGGEAYGYTF.

The chain carries TRBV28 and TRBJ1-5; D is unresolved. The CDR3 has 12 amino acids. Germline CDR1 and CDR2: MDHEN and SYDVKM. V lost 11 bases, J lost 5 bases, and 13 bases lay in between. In nucleotides, the CDR3 is TGTGCCGCGGGTCGGGAGGATCAGCCCCAGCATTTT. It encodes CAAGREDQPQHF.

This chain joins TRBV6-5 and TRBJ1-2; no clear D gene. Germline loops: CDR1 MNHEY, CDR2 SVGAGI. The V end lost 5 bases, the J end lost 4 bases, and 8 bases lay between the germline ends. The CDR3 runs 12 residues. CDR3 amino acids: CASSRTRYGYTF. Here the CDR3 DNA reads TGTGCCAGCAGTCGGACGCGCTATGGCTACACCTTC.

The chain has TRBV18 and TRBJ1-2, with D possibly being TRBD1 (6 bases). The CDR3 consists of 16 residues. CDR1 is KGHSH and CDR2 is LQKENI in the germline V gene. V was cut by 2 bases and J by 3 bases, with 16 bases left in between. The CDR3 DNA reads TGTGCCAGCTCACCAGGAGGTACAGGGTCCGACTATGGCTACACCTTC. This sequence encodes CASSPGGTGSDYGYTF.

V usage is TRBV11-2 and J usage is TRBJ1-2; 7 bases are shared with TRBD1. Germline V gene sequence: CDR1 SGHAT, CDR2 FQNNGV. CDR3 size: 13 residues. Losses at the gene ends were 2 bases for V and 8 bases for J; bases not matched to a gene: 5. CDR3 amino acids: CASSLKRTGGYTF. CDR3 coding DNA: TGTGCCAGCAGCTTAAAAAGGACAGGCGGCTACACCTTC. The full variable domain, completed using reference TRBV11-2 and TRBJ1-2, is EAGVAQSPRYKIIEKRQSVAFWCNPISGHATLYWYQQILGQGPKLLIQFQNNGVVDDSQLPKDRFSAERLKGVDSTLKIQPAKLEDSAVYLCASSLKRTGGYTFGSGTRLTVV.

This chain uses TRBV30 with TRBJ1-2, with D hard to call. Germline loops: CDR1 GTSNPN, CDR2 SVGIG (reference sequence). This CDR3 spans 11 amino acids. V lost 0 bases, J lost 8 bases, and 7 bases lay in between. This CDR3 is CAWSVGVGYTF. The CDR3 bases are TGTGCCTGGAGTGTAGGAGTCGGCTACACCTTC.

V gene TRBV7-8 combines with J gene TRBJ2-7; D remains unclear. Germline V CDR1 and CDR2: SGHVS, FQNEAQ. The CDR3 contains 14 residues. V was pared by 3 bases and J by 2 bases, with 11 bases between. CDR3 DNA: TGTGCCAGCAGCTTCGACATCGGTGCCTACGAGCAGTACGTC. This sequence encodes CASSFDIGAYEQYV.

In its sample, this clone was seen a few times. This chain uses TRBV28 with TRBJ2-1, with TRBD2 identical over 15 bases. J gave up 0 bases and V 6 bases, and 9 bases lay outside the gene matches. The CDR3 spans 19 residues. CDR1 MDHEN and CDR2 SYDVKM come from the germline V gene. Here the CDR3 DNA reads TGTGCCAGCAGCGAATTCGGGACTAGCGGGAGGAGCTCCTACAATGAGCAGTTCTTC. The encoded protein is CASSEFGTSGRSSYNEQFF. Using reference TRBV28 and TRBJ2-1 for the parts outside the CDR3, the full variable domain is DVKVTQSSRYLVKRTGEKVFLECVQDMDHENMFWYRQDPGLGLRLIYFSYDVKMKEKGDIPEGYSVSREKKERFSLILESASTNQTSMYLCASSEFGTSGRSSYNEQFFGPGTRLTVL.

The DNA for the CDR3 is TGTGCCAGCAGCTTTAACCGCGGAAACACCATATATTTT. Amino acid sequence: CASSFNRGNTIYF. The chain is built from TRBV7-8 and TRBJ1-3; D unresolved. Trimming stripped 3 bases from V and 4 bases from J, with 7 bases between. Germline values: CDR1 SGHVS, CDR2 FQNEAQ. The CDR3 covers 13 residues.

This sequence joins TRBV12-3 or TRBV12-4 and TRBJ1-2; D call uncertain. The ends were cut back, 6 bases at V and 6 bases at J, with 8 bases in the middle. The CDR3 consists of 11 residues. CDR3 in DNA: TGTGCCAGCAGCGCAAGGGATGGCTACACCTTC. This codes for CASSARDGYTF.

The V gene is TRBV7-3, the J gene TRBJ2-2; D unresolved. Germline V gene sequence: CDR1 SGHTA, CDR2 FQGTGA. The CDR3 is made up of 16 amino acids. V gave up 3 bases and J gave up 0 bases, with 11 bases separating them. The CDR3 loop reads CASSLQGRPNTGELFF. The CDR3 nucleotides read TGTGCCAGCAGCTTGCAAGGACGCCCGAACACCGGGGAGCTGTTTTTT.

V is TRBV7-2 and J is TRBJ2-5; 9 nucleotides line up with TRBD2. The length of the CDR3 is 15 residues. J lost 2 bases, V lost 1 base, and 2 bases had no gene match. Germline V gives CDR1 SGHTA, CDR2 FQGNSA. In DNA form, the CDR3 reads TGTGCCAGCAGCTTAGGAGCGGGAGGACAAGAGACCCAGTACTTC. Translated: CASSLGAGGQETQYF.

In DNA form, the CDR3 reads TGTGCCAGCAGCCCCCGAGGAGAGACCCAGTACTTC. This translates into CASSPRGETQYF. This chain uses TRBV9 with TRBJ2-5; D call uncertain. CDR1 and CDR2 (germline): SGDLS, YYNGEE. This CDR3 comprises 12 residues. V lost 4 bases, J lost 4 bases, and 8 bases lay in between.

The chain links TRBV18 to TRBJ1-1; 9 bases line up with TRBD1. The germline CDR1 and CDR2 sequences are KGHSH and LQKENI. The CDR3 has 13 residues. Trimming removed 6 bases from V and 5 bases from J; junction bases left unmatched: 4. CDR3 in amino acids: CASSRDRETEAFF. The CDR3 DNA sequence: TGTGCCAGCTCCCGGGACAGGGAGACTGAAGCTTTCTTT. The entire variable domain, with the rest obtained from reference TRBV18 and TRBJ1-1, is as follows: NAGVMQNPRHLVRRRGQEARLRCSPMKGHSHVYWYRQLPEEGLKFMVYLQKENIIDESGMPKERFSAEFPKEGPSILRIQQVVRGDSAAYFCASSRDRETEAFFGQGTRLTVV.

Concerning this clone: Other DNA sequences in the same sample also yield this CDR3. V is TRBV9 and J is TRBJ2-3; no definite D call. The germline gives CDR1 SGDLS, CDR2 YYNGEE. V was trimmed by 0 bases and J by 5 bases, leaving 4 bases between them. This CDR3 comprises 12 residues. The CDR3 protein is CASSVGLDTQYF. The CDR3 DNA is TGTGCCAGCAGCGTAGGTTTAGATACGCAGTATTTT.

The chain uses TRBV9 and TRBJ2-2; a weak D match, TRBD1 (6 bases). The CDR3 consists of 14 residues. Trimming left V 3 bases short and J 5 bases short, with 11 bases between. From germline, CDR1 is SGDLS and CDR2 YYNGEE. The CDR3 DNA follows: TGTGCCAGCAGCGCCCGGACAGAAACCGGGGAGCTGTTTTTT. Protein sequence: CASSARTETGELFF.

The CDR3 sequence is CASSLGTATGNTIYF. CDR3 coding DNA: TGCGCCAGCAGCTTAGGGACCGCTACTGGAAACACCATATATTTT. The rearrangement uses TRBV5-1 and TRBJ1-3; a possible D gene is TRBD1 (5 bases). CDR1 and CDR2 from the germline V gene are SGHRS and YFSETQ. V was trimmed by 2 bases and J by 2 bases, leaving 11 bases between them. This CDR3 is built from 15 residues.

The chain joins TRBV18 to TRBJ2-3; D remains unclear. Looked up from germline, CDR1 is KGHSH and CDR2 is LQKENI. The CDR3 spans 14 residues. The V gene lost 6 bases and the J gene lost 0 bases, with 10 bases spanning the gap. The CDR3 here is CASSRPGSTDTQYF. The CDR3 nucleotides are TGTGCCAGCTCCCGGCCTGGGAGCACAGATACGCAGTATTTT.

The chain joins TRBV11-2 to TRBJ1-1; D is unclear. V shed 5 bases and J shed 5 bases, with 12 bases lying between them. Per germline, CDR1 SGHAT and CDR2 FQNNGV. This CDR3 has 13 residues. This CDR3 reads CASSAAGSTEAFF. CDR3 nucleotide sequence: TGTGCCAGCAGCGCAGCGGGTTCTACTGAAGCTTTCTTT. Based on the CDR3 plus reference TRBV11-2 and TRBJ1-1, the full variable domain is EAGVAQSPRYKIIEKRQSVAFWCNPISGHATLYWYQQILGQGPKLLIQFQNNGVVDDSQLPKDRFSAERLKGVDSTLKIQPAKLEDSAVYLCASSAAGSTEAFFGQGTRLTVV.

The CDR3 bases are TGCGCCAGCAGCCCCCGGGGACTGCAGGTTTCGGGGACCCAGTACTTC. It is translated as CASSPRGLQVSGTQYF. The J gene is TRBJ2-5, the V gene TRBV4-1; D is possibly TRBD2 (6 bases). Per the germline V gene, CDR1 is MGHRA and CDR2 is YSYEKL. CDR3 length: 16 amino acids. V was clipped by 4 bases and J by 7 bases, with 22 bases between them.

The chain carries TRBV2 and TRBJ1-4; D is unclear. Germline CDR1 reads SNHLY; CDR2 reads FYNNEI. V was shortened by 7 bases and J by 8 bases, with 20 bases between the two germline ends. CDR3 length equals 15 residues. This chain's CDR3 is CASKREAYLGEKLFF. DNA for the CDR3: TGTGCCAGCAAAAGAGAGGCCTACCTGGGGGAAAAACTGTTTTTT. Looking up the rest from reference TRBV2 and TRBJ1-4 gives the full variable domain: EPEVTQTPSHQVTQMGQEVILRCVPISNHLYFYWYRQILGQKVEFLVSFYNNEISEKSEIFDDQFSVERPDGSNFTLKIRSTKLEDSAMYFCASKREAYLGEKLFFGSGTQLSVL.

The rearrangement uses TRBV5-1 and TRBJ2-5; the D gene is possibly TRBD1 (7 bases). This CDR3 has 15 residues. V gave up 4 bases and J gave up 8 bases, with 21 bases separating them. The germline gives CDR1 SGHRS, CDR2 YFSETQ. The CDR3 loop reads CASSQRTGGLVTQYF. Here the CDR3 DNA reads TGCGCCAGCAGCCAGAGGACAGGAGGGCTAGTTACCCAGTACTTC.

The chain combines TRBV4-1 with TRBJ2-3; 8 nucleotides match TRBD2. V trimming: 8 bases; J trimming: 5 bases; junction bases outside the gene matches: 9. CDR1 and CDR2 from the germline V gene are MGHRA and YSYEKL. CDR3 length equals 14 residues. The CDR3 loop reads CASRGLAVIDTQYF. As DNA, the CDR3 is TGCGCCAGCCGTGGACTAGCTGTAATAGATACGCAGTATTTT.

Written as DNA, the CDR3 is TGTGCCAGCAGCAGACAGGGCGGCTATCAGCCCCAGCATTTT. This encodes CASSRQGGYQPQHF. The J gene is TRBJ1-5, the V gene TRBV27; 7 nucleotides line up with TRBD1. V dropped 6 bases and J dropped 5; count of bases not matched to a gene: 7. CDR3 length: 14 residues. Germline V CDR1 and CDR2: MNHEY, SMNVEV (reference sequence).